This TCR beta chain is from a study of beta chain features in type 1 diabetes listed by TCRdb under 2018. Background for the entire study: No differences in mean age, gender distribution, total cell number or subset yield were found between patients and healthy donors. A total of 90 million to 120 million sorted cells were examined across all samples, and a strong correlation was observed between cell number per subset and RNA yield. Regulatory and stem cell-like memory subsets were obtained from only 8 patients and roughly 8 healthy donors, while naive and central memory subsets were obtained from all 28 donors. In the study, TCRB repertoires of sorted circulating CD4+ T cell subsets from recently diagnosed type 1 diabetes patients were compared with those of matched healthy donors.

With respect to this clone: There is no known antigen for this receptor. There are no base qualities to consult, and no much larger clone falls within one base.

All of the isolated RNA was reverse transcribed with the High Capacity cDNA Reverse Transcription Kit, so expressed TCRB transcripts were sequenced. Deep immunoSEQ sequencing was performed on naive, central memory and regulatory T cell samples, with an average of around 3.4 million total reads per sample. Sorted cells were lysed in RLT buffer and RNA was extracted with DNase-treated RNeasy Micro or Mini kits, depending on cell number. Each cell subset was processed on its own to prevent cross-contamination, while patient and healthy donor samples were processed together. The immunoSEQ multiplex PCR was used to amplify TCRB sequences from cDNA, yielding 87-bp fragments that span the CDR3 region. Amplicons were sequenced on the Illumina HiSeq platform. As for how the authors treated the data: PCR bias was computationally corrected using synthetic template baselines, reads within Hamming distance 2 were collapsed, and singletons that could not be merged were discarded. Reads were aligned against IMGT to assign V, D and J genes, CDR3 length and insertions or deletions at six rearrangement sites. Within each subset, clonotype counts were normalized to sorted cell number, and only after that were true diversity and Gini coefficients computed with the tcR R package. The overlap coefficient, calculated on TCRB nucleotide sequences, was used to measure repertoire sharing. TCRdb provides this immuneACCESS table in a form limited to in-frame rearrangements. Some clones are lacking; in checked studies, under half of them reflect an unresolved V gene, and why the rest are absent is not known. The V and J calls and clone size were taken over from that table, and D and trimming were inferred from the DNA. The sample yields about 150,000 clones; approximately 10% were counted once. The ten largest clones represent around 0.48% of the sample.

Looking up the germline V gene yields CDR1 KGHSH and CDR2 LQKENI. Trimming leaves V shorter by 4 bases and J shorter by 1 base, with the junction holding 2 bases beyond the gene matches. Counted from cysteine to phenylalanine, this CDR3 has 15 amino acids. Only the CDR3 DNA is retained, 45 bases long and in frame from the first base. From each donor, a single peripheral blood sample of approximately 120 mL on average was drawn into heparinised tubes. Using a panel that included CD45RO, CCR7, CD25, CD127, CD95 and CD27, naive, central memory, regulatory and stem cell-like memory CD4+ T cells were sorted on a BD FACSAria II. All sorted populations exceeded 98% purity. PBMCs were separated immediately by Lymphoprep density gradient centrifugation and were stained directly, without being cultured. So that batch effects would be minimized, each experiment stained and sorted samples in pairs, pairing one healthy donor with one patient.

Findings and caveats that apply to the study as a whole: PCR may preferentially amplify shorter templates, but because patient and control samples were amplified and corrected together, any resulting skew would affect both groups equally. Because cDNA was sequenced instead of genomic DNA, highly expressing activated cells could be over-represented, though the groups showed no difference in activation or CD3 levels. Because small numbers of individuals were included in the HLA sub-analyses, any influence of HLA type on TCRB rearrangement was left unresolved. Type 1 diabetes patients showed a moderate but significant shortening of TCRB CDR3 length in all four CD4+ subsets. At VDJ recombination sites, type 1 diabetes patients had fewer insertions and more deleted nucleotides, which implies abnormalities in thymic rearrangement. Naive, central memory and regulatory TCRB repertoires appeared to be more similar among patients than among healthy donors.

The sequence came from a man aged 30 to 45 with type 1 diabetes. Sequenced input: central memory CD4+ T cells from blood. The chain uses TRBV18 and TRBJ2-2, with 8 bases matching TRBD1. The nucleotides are TGTGCCAGCTCACGCGACAGGGGGAACACCGGGGAGCTGTTTTTT. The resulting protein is CASSRDRGNTGELFF.